This TCR beta chain was sequenced for a study of T cell changes during pregnancy in multiple sclerosis. Using immunoSEQ multiplex PCR, the repertoire was profiled, and TCRdb retains in-frame clones only, with some absent. Here the sample spans about 40,000 clones, roughly nine tenths being singletons. The sequence derives from a female donor with multiple sclerosis, enrolled in a pregnancy study. The sequencing here drew on CD4+ T cells from peripheral blood mononuclear cells, taken in the first trimester of pregnancy.

The CDR3 reads CASNDRASGKTFF. The CDR3 DNA reads as TGTGCCAGCAACGACAGGGCGTCCGGTAAAACTTTCTTT. This rearrangement joins TRBV6-5 to TRBJ1-1; 7 positions agree with TRBD1. V shed 7 bases, J shed 12 bases, and the junction held 14 bases outside the gene matches. The CDR3 is 13 amino acids. Germline CDR1 and CDR2: MNHEY and SVGAGI.